This paragraph covers one T cell receptor (beta chain) sequence. This sample is part of a study of OX40 agonist ivuxolimab in advanced cancers. Here immunoSEQ multiplex PCR was the method, and the copy in TCRdb shows in-frame clones only, minus some. The sample contains tens of thousands of clones, almost 90% of which appear only once. CDR3 size: 15 residues. Trimming cost V 5 bases and J 4 bases; bases outside gene matches: 8. The germline gives CDR1 MRHNA, CDR2 SNTAGT. The receptor was isolated from an adult with an advanced solid tumor such as melanoma, head and neck, liver or kidney cancer. The specimen comprised CD4+ or CD8+ T cells sorted from blood, sampled in a trial of the OX40 agonist ivuxolimab. The gene calls are TRBV6-4 and TRBJ2-7; 10 bases agree with TRBD2. CDR3 amino acids: CASSQEAGGLYEQYF. The CDR3 nucleotides read TGTGCCAGCAGTCAAGAAGCGGGAGGGCTTTACGAGCAGTACTTC.